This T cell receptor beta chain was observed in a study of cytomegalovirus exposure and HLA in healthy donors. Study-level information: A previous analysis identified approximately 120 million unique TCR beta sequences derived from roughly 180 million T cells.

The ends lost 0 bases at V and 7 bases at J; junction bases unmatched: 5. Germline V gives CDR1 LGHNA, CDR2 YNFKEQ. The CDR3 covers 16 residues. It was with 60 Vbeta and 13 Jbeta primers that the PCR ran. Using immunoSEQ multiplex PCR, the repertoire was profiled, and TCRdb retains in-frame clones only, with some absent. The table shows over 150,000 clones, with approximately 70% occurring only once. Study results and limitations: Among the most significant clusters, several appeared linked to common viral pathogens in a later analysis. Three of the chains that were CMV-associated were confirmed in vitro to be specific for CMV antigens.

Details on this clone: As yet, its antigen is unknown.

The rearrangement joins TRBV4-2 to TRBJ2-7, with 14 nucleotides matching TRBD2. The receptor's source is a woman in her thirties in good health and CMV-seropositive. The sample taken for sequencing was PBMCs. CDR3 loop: CASSQEGLAGGGEQYF. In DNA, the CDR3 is TGTGCCAGCAGCCAAGAAGGACTAGCGGGAGGCGGTGAGCAGTACTTC.